The clone carrying this T cell receptor (beta chain) appeared a few times. The antigen is not known. Sequencing was performed with immunoSEQ multiplex PCR; in TCRdb, only in-frame clones are kept and a portion is missing. Found here are around 2,200 clones, around 86% of them singletons; the top ten hold approximately 10%. This record comes from a study of brain metastases from non-small cell lung cancer. With 4 bases clipped from V and 4 bases from J, the junction kept 8 bases outside the gene matches. CDR1 and CDR2 from the germline V gene are SEHNR and FQNEAQ (reference sequence). CDR3 length: 17 residues. Study-wide results and caveats: TCR repertoires overlapped largely between brain metastases and matched primaries. T-cell infiltration was lower in brain metastases than primaries (P < 0.001). T-cell clones appeared expanded in nearly 65% of brain metastases relative to matched primary tumors.

The sample was primary lung tumor tissue. J is TRBJ2-1 and V is TRBV7-9; 12 nucleotides align to TRBD2. This clonotype was obtained from a donor at least 40 years old with non-small cell lung cancer. CDR3 sequence (DNA): TGTGCCAGCAGCTCCTGGGGGCTAGCGGGAGGGTACAATGAGCAGTTCTTC. Translation gives CASSSWGLAGGYNEQFF.